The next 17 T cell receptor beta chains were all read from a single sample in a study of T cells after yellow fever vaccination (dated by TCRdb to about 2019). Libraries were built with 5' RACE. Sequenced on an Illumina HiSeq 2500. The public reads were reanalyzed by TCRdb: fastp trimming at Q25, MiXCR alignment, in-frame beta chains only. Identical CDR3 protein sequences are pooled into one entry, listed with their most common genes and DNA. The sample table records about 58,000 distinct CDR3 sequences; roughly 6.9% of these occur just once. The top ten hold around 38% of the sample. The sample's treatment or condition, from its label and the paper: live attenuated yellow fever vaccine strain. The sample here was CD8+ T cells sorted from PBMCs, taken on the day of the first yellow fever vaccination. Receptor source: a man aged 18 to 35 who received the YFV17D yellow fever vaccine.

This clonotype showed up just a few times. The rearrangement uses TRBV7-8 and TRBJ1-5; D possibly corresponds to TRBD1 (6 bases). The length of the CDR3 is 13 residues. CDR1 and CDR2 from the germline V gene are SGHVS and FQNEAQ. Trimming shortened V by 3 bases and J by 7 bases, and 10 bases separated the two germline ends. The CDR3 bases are TGTGCCAGCAGCTTGGGGGCGAGGCAGCCCCAGCATTTT. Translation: CASSLGARQPQHF. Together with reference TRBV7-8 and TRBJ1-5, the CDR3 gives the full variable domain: GAGVSQSPRYKVAKRGQDVALRCDPISGHVSLFWYQQALGQGPEFLTYFQNEAQLDKSGLPSDRFFAERPEGSVSTLKIQRTQQEDSAVYLCASSLGARQPQHFGDGTRLSIL.

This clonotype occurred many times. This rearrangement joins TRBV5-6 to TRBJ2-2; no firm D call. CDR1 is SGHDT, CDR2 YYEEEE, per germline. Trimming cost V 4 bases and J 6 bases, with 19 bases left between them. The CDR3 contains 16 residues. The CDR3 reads CASSPGNGLCPGELFF. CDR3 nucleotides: TGTGCCAGCAGCCCGGGCAACGGCCTGTGTCCCGGGGAGCTGTTTTTT.

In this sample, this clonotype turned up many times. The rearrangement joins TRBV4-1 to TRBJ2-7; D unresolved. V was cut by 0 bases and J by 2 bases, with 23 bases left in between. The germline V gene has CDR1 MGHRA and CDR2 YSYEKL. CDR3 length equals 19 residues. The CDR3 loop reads CASSQDYAQPILRTYEQYF. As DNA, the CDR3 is TGCGCCAGCAGCCAAGATTATGCGCAGCCCATCCTAAGAACCTACGAGCAGTACTTC.

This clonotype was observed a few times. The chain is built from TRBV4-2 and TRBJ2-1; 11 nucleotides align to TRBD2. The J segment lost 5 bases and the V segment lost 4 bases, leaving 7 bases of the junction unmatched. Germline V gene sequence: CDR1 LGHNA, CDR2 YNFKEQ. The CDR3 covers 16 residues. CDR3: CASSPLAGGIDNEQFF. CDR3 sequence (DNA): TGTGCCAGCAGCCCCCTAGCGGGGGGTATAGACAATGAGCAGTTCTTC.

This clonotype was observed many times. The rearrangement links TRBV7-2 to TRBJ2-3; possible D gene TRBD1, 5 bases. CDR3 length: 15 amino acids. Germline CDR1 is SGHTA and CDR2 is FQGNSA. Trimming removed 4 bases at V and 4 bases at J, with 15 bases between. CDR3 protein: CASSSSVGRPDTQYF. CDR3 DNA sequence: TGTGCCAGCAGCTCCTCCGTGGGGCGCCCAGATACGCAGTATTTT. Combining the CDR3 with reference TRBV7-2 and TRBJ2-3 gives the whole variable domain GAGVSQSPSNKVTEKGKDVELRCDPISGHTALYWYRQSLGQGLEFLIYFQGNSAPDKSGLPSDRFSAERTGGSVSTLTIQRTQQEDSAVYLCASSSSVGRPDTQYFGPGTRLTVL.

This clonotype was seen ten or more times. For the CDR3, the DNA is TGTGCCAGCAGCTTAACGGGGGGGGCCCACACAGATACGCAGTATTTT. Protein product: CASSLTGGAHTDTQYF. The J gene is TRBJ2-3, the V gene TRBV7-8; 8 bases align to TRBD2. Unmatched junction bases numbered 6, after V lost 2 bases and J lost 2 bases. This CDR3 is 16 amino acids long. The germline V gene has CDR1 SGHVS and CDR2 FQNEAQ.

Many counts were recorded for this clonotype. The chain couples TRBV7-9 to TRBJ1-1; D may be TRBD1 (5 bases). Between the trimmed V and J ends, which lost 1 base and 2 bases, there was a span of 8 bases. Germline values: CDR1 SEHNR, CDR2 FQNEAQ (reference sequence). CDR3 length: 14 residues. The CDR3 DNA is TGTGCCAGCAGCTTAGTACAGGTCAACACTGAAGCTTTCTTT. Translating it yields CASSLVQVNTEAFF.

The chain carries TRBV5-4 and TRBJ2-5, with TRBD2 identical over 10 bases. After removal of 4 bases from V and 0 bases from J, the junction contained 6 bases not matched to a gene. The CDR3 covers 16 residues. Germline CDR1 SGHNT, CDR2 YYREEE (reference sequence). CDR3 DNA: TGTGCCAGCAGCGACGTAGCGGGGGGCGACCAAGAGACCCAGTACTTC. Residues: CASSDVAGGDQETQYF.

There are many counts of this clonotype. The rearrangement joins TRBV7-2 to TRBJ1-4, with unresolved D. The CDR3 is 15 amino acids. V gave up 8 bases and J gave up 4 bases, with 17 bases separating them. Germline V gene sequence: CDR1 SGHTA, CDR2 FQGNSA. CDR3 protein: CASAVRGGRNEKLFF. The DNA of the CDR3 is TGTGCCAGCGCCGTCCGGGGAGGCCGTAATGAAAAACTGTTTTTT.

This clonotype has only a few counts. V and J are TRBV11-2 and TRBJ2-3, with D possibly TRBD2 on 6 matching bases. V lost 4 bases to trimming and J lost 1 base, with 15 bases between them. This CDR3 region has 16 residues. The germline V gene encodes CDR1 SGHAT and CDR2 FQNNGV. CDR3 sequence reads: CASSSPGTFRTDTQYF. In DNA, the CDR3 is TGTGCCAGCAGCTCCCCCGGGACTTTCCGCACAGATACGCAGTATTTT.

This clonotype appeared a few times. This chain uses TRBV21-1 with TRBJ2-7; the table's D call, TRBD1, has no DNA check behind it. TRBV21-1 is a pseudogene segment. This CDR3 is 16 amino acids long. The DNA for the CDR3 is TGTGCCAGCAGCGGGGGACACCGGGGAAGCTCCTACGAGCAGTACGTC. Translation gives CASSGGHRGSSYEQYV.

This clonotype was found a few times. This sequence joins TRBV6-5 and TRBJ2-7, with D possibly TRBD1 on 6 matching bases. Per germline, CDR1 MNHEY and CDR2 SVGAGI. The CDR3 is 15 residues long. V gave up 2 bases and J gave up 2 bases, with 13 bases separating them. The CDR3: CASSYEAGVTYEQYF. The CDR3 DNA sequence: TGTGCCAGCAGTTACGAGGCAGGGGTCACCTACGAGCAGTACTTC.

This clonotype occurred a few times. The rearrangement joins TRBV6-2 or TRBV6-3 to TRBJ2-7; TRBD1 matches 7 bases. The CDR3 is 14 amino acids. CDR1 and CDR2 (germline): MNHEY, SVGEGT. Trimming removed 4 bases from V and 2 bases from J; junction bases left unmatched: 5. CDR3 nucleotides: TGTGCCAGCAGTTTTTTCGGACAGGCCTACGAGCAGTACTTC. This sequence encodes CASSFFGQAYEQYF.

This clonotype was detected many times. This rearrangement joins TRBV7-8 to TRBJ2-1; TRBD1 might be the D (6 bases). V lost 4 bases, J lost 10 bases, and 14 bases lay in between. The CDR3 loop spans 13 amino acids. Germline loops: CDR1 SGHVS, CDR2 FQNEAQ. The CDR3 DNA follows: TGTGCCAGCAGCTACAGGGCCGGATGGGAGCAGTTCTTC. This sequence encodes CASSYRAGWEQFF.

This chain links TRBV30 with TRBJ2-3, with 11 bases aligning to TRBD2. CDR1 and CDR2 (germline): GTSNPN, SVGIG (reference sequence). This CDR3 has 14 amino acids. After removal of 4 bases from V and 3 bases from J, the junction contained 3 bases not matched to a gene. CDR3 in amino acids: CAWNLAGGTDTQYF. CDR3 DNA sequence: TGTGCCTGGAATCTAGCGGGGGGTACAGATACGCAGTATTTT.

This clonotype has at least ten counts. The CDR3 is CSANSGGETGELFF. CDR3 nucleotides: TGCAGTGCTAATAGCGGGGGGGAGACCGGGGAGCTGTTTTTT. This chain joins TRBV20-1 and TRBJ2-2; 11 nucleotides line up with TRBD2. V lost 4 bases and J lost 5; bases outside the gene matches: 3. The CDR3 length is 14 residues. Germline V CDR1 and CDR2: DFQATT, SNEGSKA (reference sequence).

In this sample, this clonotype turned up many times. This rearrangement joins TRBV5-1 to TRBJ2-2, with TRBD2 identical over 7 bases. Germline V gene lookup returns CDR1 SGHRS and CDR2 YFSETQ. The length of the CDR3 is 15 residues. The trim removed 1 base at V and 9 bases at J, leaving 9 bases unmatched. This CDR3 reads CASSLLPGLPRELFF. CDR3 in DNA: TGCGCCAGCAGCTTGCTCCCGGGACTACCCAGGGAGCTGTTTTTT. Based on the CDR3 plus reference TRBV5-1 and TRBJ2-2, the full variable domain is KAGVTQTPRYLIKTRGQQVTLSCSPISGHRSVSWYQQTPGQGLQFLFEYFSETQRNKGNFPGRFSGRQFSNSRSEMNVSTLELGDSALYLCASSLLPGLPRELFFGEGSRLTVL.